In its sample, the clone carrying this TCR beta chain was seen once. The data were taken from a study of control samples from healthy donors and cancer patients. Repertoires were generated with immunoSEQ multiplex PCR, while TCRdb's copy carries only in-frame clones and drops some. The sample has about 88,000 clones, 85% to 95% seen once. Sequenced sample: blood. The source of this sequence is a man between 18 and 35 years old in good health.

Here the CDR3 DNA reads TGCAGCGTTGAAGACCGTCCGGGACAGGGGGCGCGTGGCGGCTACACCTTC. Translating it yields CSVEDRPGQGARGGYTF. The chain links TRBV29-1 to TRBJ1-2, with 12 bases identical to TRBD1. Trimming at V came to 0 bases and at J to 8 bases, leaving 13 bases not matched to a gene. CDR1 and CDR2 (germline): SQVTM, ANQGSEA. This CDR3 contains 17 residues.